These 22 T cell receptor beta chains were all obtained from the same sample, sequenced in a study of OX40 agonist ivuxolimab in advanced cancers. The library was prepared using the immunoSEQ multiplex PCR assay. TCRdb retrieved this table from immuneACCESS and kept in-frame rearrangements only. Not all clones are present; in checked studies, unresolved V genes account for under half, and no reason is known for the remainder. This sample lists tens of thousands of clones; 75% to 90% were detected once. The top ten clones comprise roughly 2.3% of the sample. This specimen was CD4+ or CD8+ T cells sorted from blood, taken in a trial of the OX40 agonist ivuxolimab. Receptor source: an adult with an advanced solid tumor such as melanoma, head and neck, liver or kidney cancer.

This clone is termed medium-sized (0.01 to 0.1%). The V and J genes are TRBV7-9 and TRBJ1-6; no clear D gene. The CDR3 is made up of 12 amino acids. V was clipped by 3 bases and J by 8 bases, with 5 bases between them. Looked up from germline, CDR1 is SEHNR and CDR2 is FQNEAQ (reference sequence). The CDR3 spells CASSFPDSPLHF. The DNA of the CDR3 is TGTGCCAGCAGCTTTCCGGATTCACCCCTCCACTTT.

The J gene is TRBJ2-3, the V gene TRBV5-1; 15 bases align to TRBD2. Germline values: CDR1 SGHRS, CDR2 YFSETQ. CDR3 length: 17 amino acids. V was pared by 3 bases and J by 4 bases, with 6 bases of the junction left unmatched. For the CDR3, the DNA is TGCGCCAGCAGCTACGCGGGACTAGCGGGAGGAGCAGATACGCAGTATTTT. Translated, it gives CASSYAGLAGGADTQYF.

V is TRBV6-6 and J is TRBJ2-3; D unresolved. Germline values: CDR1 MNHNY, CDR2 SVGAGI (reference sequence). V gave up 8 bases and J gave up 4 bases, with 10 bases separating them. This CDR3 comprises 12 residues. The CDR3 DNA reads TGTGCCAGCTCAGGCAGTCCAGATACGCAGTATTTT. Translation gives CASSGSPDTQYF.

V usage is TRBV10-3 and J usage is TRBJ2-7; D remains unclear. V was trimmed by 6 bases and J by 3 bases, leaving 15 bases between them. This CDR3 contains 14 residues. Germline V gives CDR1 ENHRY, CDR2 SYGVKD. The CDR3 protein is CAIRVSSNGYEQYF. CDR3 DNA: TGTGCCATCAGGGTTAGTTCCAATGGCTACGAGCAGTACTTC.

This clone was recorded a few times. The chain has TRBV28 and TRBJ1-1; weak D call: TRBD1 (5 bases). Between the trimmed V and J ends, which lost 7 bases and 0 bases, there was a span of 18 bases. Germline assignment: CDR1 MDHEN and CDR2 SYDVKM. The CDR3 is 16 amino acids. Here the CDR3 reads CASTIGASFMNTEAFF. The CDR3 coding sequence is TGTGCCAGCACCATCGGGGCCAGCTTCATGAACACTGAAGCTTTCTTT.

The rearrangement links TRBV7-3 to TRBJ2-7; a weak D match, TRBD1 (6 bases). Germline CDR1 SGHTA, CDR2 FQGTGA. There are 14 residues in the CDR3. Trimming took off 2 bases at V and 7 bases at J, with 15 bases between the two ends. In nucleotides, the CDR3 is TGTGCCAGCAGCTTACAGGGGTACCTGGGGGAGCAGTACTTC. Protein sequence: CASSLQGYLGEQYF. Looking up the rest from reference TRBV7-3 and TRBJ2-7 gives the full variable domain: GAGVSQTPSNKVTEKGKYVELRCDPISGHTALYWYRQSLGQGPEFLIYFQGTGAADDSGLPNDRFFAVRPEGSVSTLKIQRTERGDSAVYLCASSLQGYLGEQYFGPGTRLTVT.

J is TRBJ1-5 and V is TRBV4-1, with a tentative D call TRBD1 (5 bases). With 0 bases removed from V and 4 bases from J, the gap between germline ends came to 7 bases. The CDR3 runs 14 residues. Germline V gene lookup returns CDR1 MGHRA and CDR2 YSYEKL. The CDR3 DNA reads as TGCGCCAGCAGCCAAGATAGGACAAATCAGCCCCAGCATTTT. This codes for CASSQDRTNQPQHF.

This chain uses TRBV11-2 with TRBJ2-7, with no clear D. CDR3 length equals 15 residues. CDR1 and CDR2 (germline): SGHAT, FQNNGV. Deletions cut 0 bases from V and 2 bases from J, with 11 bases between. CDR3 DNA sequence: TGTGCCAGCAGCTTAGATAGCCCCCGGGCCTACGAGCAGTACTTC. Protein: CASSLDSPRAYEQYF.

The chain has TRBV2 and TRBJ1-5; TRBD1 agrees at 8 bases. The germline V gene has CDR1 SNHLY and CDR2 FYNNEI. The CDR3 is 14 amino acids. V was clipped by 5 bases and J by 6 bases; unmatched bases: 6. The CDR3 DNA follows: TGTGCCAGCAGTCTTGACAGGGGAGGTCAGCCCCAGCATTTT. It codes for CASSLDRGGQPQHF.

This clone was seen a few times. The sample carries other DNA sequences with the same CDR3. V gene TRBV5-1 combines with J gene TRBJ2-2; D might be TRBD2 (6 bases). The CDR3 sequence is 16 residues long. Trimming removed 0 bases from V and 2 bases from J, with 11 bases in between. The germline V gene has CDR1 SGHRS and CDR2 YFSETQ. CDR3 residues: CASSLAGTVNTGELFF. The DNA of the CDR3 is TGCGCCAGCAGCTTGGCCGGGACTGTTAACACCGGGGAGCTGTTTTTT.

The J gene is TRBJ2-1, the V gene TRBV19, with 10 bases that match TRBD2. The CDR3 length is 16 residues. CDR1 is LNHDA and CDR2 is SQIVND in the germline V gene (reference sequence). The ends lost 3 bases at V and 6 bases at J; junction bases unmatched: 8. The CDR3 sequence is CASSIRGGTSANEQFF. As DNA, the CDR3 is TGTGCCAGTAGTATTCGGGGGGGGACTAGCGCCAATGAGCAGTTCTTC.

The chain has TRBV19 and TRBJ2-1; TRBD2 matches 8 bases. The CDR3 totals 16 residues. Germline-derived CDR1 and CDR2 are LNHDA and SQIVND (reference sequence). After removal of 10 bases from V and 0 bases from J, the junction contained 11 bases not matched to a gene. Here the CDR3 DNA reads TGTGCCACATCATTTACGGGGGGGACCTCCTACAATGAGCAGTTCTTC. Its protein product is CATSFTGGTSYNEQFF. The complete variable domain, with remaining parts taken from reference TRBV19 and TRBJ2-1, reads DGGITQSPKYLFRKEGQNVTLSCEQNLNHDAMYWYRQDPGQGLRLIYYSQIVNDFQKGDIAEGYSVSREKKESFPLTVTSAQKNPTAFYLCATSFTGGTSYNEQFFGPGTRLTVL.

V and J are TRBV6-6 and TRBJ2-7; maybe TRBD1 (6 bases). This CDR3 has 14 amino acids. Germline V lookup: CDR1 MNHNY, CDR2 SVGAGI (reference sequence). The V gene lost 6 bases and the J gene lost 4 bases, with 16 bases spanning the gap. The chain's CDR3 is CASSQGHLYYEQYF. The CDR3 nucleotides are TGTGCCAGCAGCCAGGGACACCTCTATTACGAGCAGTACTTC.

The chain employs TRBV19 and TRBJ2-4, with 7 positions matching TRBD1. V was clipped by 3 bases and J by 6 bases; unmatched bases: 5. Looked up from germline, CDR1 is LNHDA and CDR2 is SQIVND (reference sequence). This CDR3 region has 14 residues. CDR3 nucleotide sequence: TGTGCCAGTAGTATGACAGGGTCAGGAAACATTCAGTACTTC. Translated, it gives CASSMTGSGNIQYF.

The chain uses TRBV29-1 and TRBJ2-3; D is perhaps TRBD1 or TRBD2 (6 bases each). Germline assignment: CDR1 SQVTM and CDR2 ANQGSEA. This CDR3 has 14 amino acids. The V and J ends lost 2 bases and 4 bases respectively, with 13 bases between them. The DNA of the CDR3 is TGCAGCGTTGAAAGGGGGGAGGAATCAGATACGCAGTATTTT. This gives the protein CSVERGEESDTQYF.

The rearrangement joins TRBV28 to TRBJ1-2; no definite D call. CDR3 length: 10 residues. Germline V gene lookup returns CDR1 MDHEN and CDR2 SYDVKM. The V end was cut by 4 bases, the J end by 5 bases, with 2 bases between. CDR3 protein: CASSYYGYTF. The CDR3 DNA reads TGTGCCAGCAGTTATTATGGCTACACCTTC.

This chain uses TRBV5-4 with TRBJ1-4; the D is unclear. The CDR3 runs to 16 residues. Germline values: CDR1 SGHNT, CDR2 YYREEE (reference sequence). V shed 4 bases and J shed 8 bases, with 21 bases lying between them. The CDR3 region has the DNA TGTGCCAGCAGCCTTTACTCGGCAAGGAATCGGGAAAAACTGTTTTTT. Its translation: CASSLYSARNREKLFF.

This sequence joins TRBV11-1 and TRBJ1-2, with D hard to call. Germline assignment: CDR1 SGHAT and CDR2 FQDESV (reference sequence). The germline V and J ends were trimmed by 1 base and 7 bases, with 10 bases remaining between them. There are 13 residues in the CDR3. The CDR3 reads CASSLVGEAGYTF. CDR3 coding DNA: TGTGCCAGCAGCTTAGTAGGAGAGGCTGGCTACACCTTC.

This clone was seen only a few times. The chain is built from TRBV5-1 and TRBJ1-1; D is perhaps TRBD1 (6 bases). There are 13 residues in the CDR3. Germline lookup yields CDR1 SGHRS and CDR2 YFSETQ. The V gene lost 5 bases and the J gene lost 3 bases, with 11 bases spanning the gap. The CDR3 nucleotides are TGCGCCAGCAGATCGACAGGAGACACTGAAGCTTTCTTT. Translating it yields CASRSTGDTEAFF.

The genes are TRBV5-4 and TRBJ2-7; possible D gene TRBD2, 6 bases. Trimming took off 4 bases at V and 4 bases at J, with 21 bases between the two ends. CDR1 and CDR2 from the germline V gene are SGHNT and YYREEE (reference sequence). The CDR3 runs to 16 residues. CDR3 DNA sequence: TGTGCCAGCAGCCCAGCGGAAAAGGGACTCCCATACGAGCAGTACTTC. Its translation: CASSPAEKGLPYEQYF.

This rearrangement joins TRBV6-4 to TRBJ2-3; 10 bases map to TRBD2. The V gene's germline CDR1 is MRHNA and CDR2 SNTAGT. This CDR3 is 14 amino acids long. V was pared by 6 bases and J by 3 bases, with 3 bases of the junction left unmatched. The CDR3 DNA reads as TGTGCCAGCAGCCGAGCGGGGGGGACAGATACGCAGTATTTT. Its translation is CASSRAGGTDTQYF.

The V gene is TRBV12-5, the J gene TRBJ1-2; D gene uncertain. V was clipped by 5 bases and J by 1 base, with 11 bases between them. CDR1 is LGHNT and CDR2 is FRNRAP in the germline V gene. The CDR3 is 14 amino acids. DNA of the CDR3: TGTGCTAGTGGTCCCCACAGTGATAACTATGGCTACACCTTC. Its protein product is CASGPHSDNYGYTF.